One and the same sample provided the 13 T cell receptor beta chains below, sequenced in a study of CD8 T cell repertoires and HIV-1 epitope variants. Measured with immunoSEQ multiplex PCR; TCRdb has only the in-frame clones, and not every one. The table includes over 2,000 clones, approximately 65% detected once. Their recognized antigens are unknown. The sequencing input was cultured CD8+ T cells derived from PBMCs. The source is a male donor with HIV.

The CDR3 DNA is TGTGCCAGCAGCTTCGCCGGGGGGAACACTGAAGCTTTCTTT. Protein product: CASSFAGGNTEAFF. The chain employs TRBV5-4 and TRBJ1-1; TRBD1 is a possible D gene (5 bases). The CDR3 is 14 residues long. The V and J ends lost 2 bases and 1 base respectively, with 9 bases between them. The germline CDR1 and CDR2 sequences are SGHNT and YYREEE (reference sequence).

The rearrangement uses TRBV28 and TRBJ1-1; maybe TRBD1 (6 bases). The length of the CDR3 is 13 residues. Trimming stripped 6 bases from V and 4 bases from J, with 12 bases between. The germline gives CDR1 MDHEN, CDR2 SYDVKM. CDR3 nucleotides: TGTGCCAGCAGGACAGGAGAGGTCACTGAAGCTTTCTTT. Encoded protein: CASRTGEVTEAFF.

The V call is TRBV19, the J call TRBJ1-5; the D is unclear. V was cut by 4 bases and J by 1 base, with 14 bases left in between. CDR3 size: 16 residues. CDR1 and CDR2 from the germline V gene are LNHDA and SQIVND (reference sequence). DNA for the CDR3: TGTGCCAGTAGTAATACCGACTCGGGGAGCAATCAGCCCCAGCATTTT. Its translation: CASSNTDSGSNQPQHF. The variable domain in full, completed from reference TRBV19 and TRBJ1-5, reads DGGITQSPKYLFRKEGQNVTLSCEQNLNHDAMYWYRQDPGQGLRLIYYSQIVNDFQKGDIAEGYSVSREKKESFPLTVTSAQKNPTAFYLCASSNTDSGSNQPQHFGDGTRLSIL.

The V call is TRBV27, the J call TRBJ1-4; weak D call: TRBD1 (5 bases). Germline-derived CDR1 and CDR2 are MNHEY and SMNVEV (reference sequence). The CDR3 loop spans 15 amino acids. Trimming took off 6 bases at V and 4 bases at J, with 15 bases between the two ends. The CDR3 protein is CASSRTGTHNEKLFF. The CDR3 DNA sequence: TGTGCCAGCAGCCGTACCGGGACCCATAATGAAAAACTGTTTTTT. The whole variable domain, filled in from reference TRBV27 and TRBJ1-4, reads EAQVTQNPRYLITVTGKKLTVTCSQNMNHEYMSWYRQDPGLGLRQIYYSMNVEVTDKGDVPEGYKVSRKEKRNFPLILESPSPNQTSLYFCASSRTGTHNEKLFFGSGTQLSVL.

The chain is built from TRBV9 and TRBJ2-6; 8 positions agree with TRBD1. With V trimmed by 4 bases and J by 0 bases, 6 bases remained unmatched. This CDR3 has 17 residues. Germline V gives CDR1 SGDLS, CDR2 YYNGEE. The CDR3 here is CASSIGQGISGANVLTF. The CDR3, as DNA: TGTGCCAGCAGCATAGGACAGGGAATCTCTGGGGCCAACGTCCTGACTTTC.

The chain combines TRBV5-4 with TRBJ1-2; D may be TRBD1 (5 bases). CDR1 and CDR2 from the germline V gene are SGHNT and YYREEE (reference sequence). V lost 2 bases to trimming and J lost 3 bases, with 8 bases between them. The CDR3 consists of 13 residues. DNA of the CDR3: TGTGCCAGCAGCTTTCGGGGGGACTATGGCTACACCTTC. Translating gives CASSFRGDYGYTF.

The chain combines TRBV5-1 with TRBJ2-1; weak D call: TRBD2 (6 bases). V shed 5 bases and J shed 0 bases, with 12 bases lying between them. Germline CDR1 SGHRS, CDR2 YFSETQ. CDR3 length equals 15 residues. The CDR3 loop reads CASSRGLASYNEQFF. The CDR3 DNA sequence: TGCGCCAGCAGTCGGGGACTGGCCTCCTACAATGAGCAGTTCTTC. The whole variable domain, remainder taken from reference TRBV5-1 and TRBJ2-1, is KAGVTQTPRYLIKTRGQQVTLSCSPISGHRSVSWYQQTPGQGLQFLFEYFSETQRNKGNFPGRFSGRQFSNSRSEMNVSTLELGDSALYLCASSRGLASYNEQFFGPGTRLTVL.

The CDR3, as DNA: TGTGCCAGCAGTGAGAGAGCGGGAGATGGCGGGGAGCTGTTTTTT. Residues: CASSERAGDGGELFF. The gene calls are TRBV6-4 and TRBJ2-2, with TRBD2 matching over 8 bases. This CDR3 is built from 15 residues. Per germline, CDR1 MRHNA and CDR2 SNTAGT. V shed 3 bases and J 7 bases; nucleotides not matched to a gene: 7.

The chain has TRBV5-8 and TRBJ2-3, with no clear D. V lost 0 bases, J lost 2 bases, and 10 bases lay in between. Looked up from germline, CDR1 is SGHTS and CDR2 is YDEGEE. The CDR3 extends over 15 amino acids. For the CDR3, the DNA is TGTGCCAGCAGCTTGGCCGAAATTTCCACAGATACGCAGTATTTT. This translates into CASSLAEISTDTQYF.

This clone was found a few times. The chain employs TRBV6-5 and TRBJ2-7; tentatively, D is TRBD1 or TRBD2 (5 bases each). Trimming shortened V by 5 bases and J by 3 bases, and 14 bases separated the two germline ends. The CDR3 loop spans 14 amino acids. Germline CDR1 and CDR2: MNHEY and SVGAGI. The CDR3 region is CASSVGAGFYEQYF. CDR3 in DNA: TGTGCCAGCAGTGTAGGGGCGGGTTTCTACGAGCAGTACTTC.

The V and J genes are TRBV7-9 and TRBJ1-5, with 10 bases identical to TRBD1. The germline V gene encodes CDR1 SEHNR and CDR2 FQNEAQ (reference sequence). CDR3 length equals 13 residues. Germline trimming cut 5 bases from V and 11 bases from J; bases unmatched to any gene: 6. In nucleotides, the CDR3 is TGTGCCAGCAGCCCATTCGGGACAGGGGCCCAGCATTTT. It translates to CASSPFGTGAQHF.

The chain has TRBV9 and TRBJ2-3; 11 bases are a match to TRBD2. Unmatched junction bases numbered 8, after V lost 2 bases and J lost 0 bases. Looked up from germline, CDR1 is SGDLS and CDR2 is YYNGEE. There are 18 residues in the CDR3. For the CDR3, the DNA is TGTGCCAGCAGCGTGAGGCTAGCGGGGGGCCCTAGCACAGATACGCAGTATTTT. Translated: CASSVRLAGGPSTDTQYF.

This sequence joins TRBV28 and TRBJ2-7; D possibly uses TRBD1 or TRBD2 (5 bases each). The ends were cut back, 5 bases at V and 0 bases at J, with 17 bases in the middle. The CDR3 sequence is 16 residues long. The germline CDR1 and CDR2 sequences are MDHEN and SYDVKM. The CDR3 reads CASSASGTVSSYEQYF. The CDR3 nucleotides read TGTGCCAGCAGTGCATCCGGGACGGTGAGCTCCTACGAGCAGTACTTC.